The clone carrying this TCR beta chain was seen more than once but under ten times. The sample is drawn from a study of CD8+ T cells in alopecia areata. As for the study in general: Tofacitinib therapy lasting 6 to 18 months was followed by 6 months off drug.

The germline V gene encodes CDR1 SQVTM and CDR2 ANQGSEA. The junction had 2 bases not matched to a gene; V was cut back by 6 bases and J by 3 bases. The CDR3 covers 13 residues. Reverse transcribed after extraction, RNA yielded cDNA as the sequencing template. Libraries were prepared by immunoSEQ multiplex PCR; TCRdb keeps only in-frame clonotypes and omits some of them. The data show 200,000 to 250,000 clones, around two fifths seen once. Specified treatment: oral pan-JAK inhibitor, 5-10 mg twice daily. Individuals with alopecia areata gave both lesional scalp punch biopsies and peripheral blood for collection.

Sequences were derived from CD4+ T cells sorted from blood, sampled at approximately week 34, from a patient treated with tofacitinib. The clonotype was recovered from a human donor with alopecia areata. J is TRBJ2-1 and V is TRBV29-1; 10 bases map to TRBD2. CDR3: CSVWTSGYNEQFF. The CDR3 nucleotides are TGCAGCGTGTGGACTAGCGGCTACAATGAGCAGTTCTTC.